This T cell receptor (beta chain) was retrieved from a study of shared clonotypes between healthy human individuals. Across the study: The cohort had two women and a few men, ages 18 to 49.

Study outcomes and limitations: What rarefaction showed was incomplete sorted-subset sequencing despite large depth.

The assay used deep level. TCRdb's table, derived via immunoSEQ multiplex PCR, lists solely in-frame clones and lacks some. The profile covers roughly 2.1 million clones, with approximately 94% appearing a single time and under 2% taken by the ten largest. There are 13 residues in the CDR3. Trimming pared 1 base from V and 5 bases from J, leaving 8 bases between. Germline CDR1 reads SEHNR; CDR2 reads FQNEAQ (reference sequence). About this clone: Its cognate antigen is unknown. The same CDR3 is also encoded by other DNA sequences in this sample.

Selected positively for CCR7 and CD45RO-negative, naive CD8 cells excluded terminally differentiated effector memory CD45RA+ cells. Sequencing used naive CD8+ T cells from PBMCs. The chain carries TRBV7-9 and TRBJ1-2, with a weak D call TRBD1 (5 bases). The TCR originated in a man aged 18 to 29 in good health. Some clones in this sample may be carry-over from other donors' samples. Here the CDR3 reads CASSLDGGYGYTF. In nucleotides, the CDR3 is TGTGCCAGCAGCTTAGATGGGGGGTATGGCTACACCTTC.